This T cell receptor (beta chain) was recovered during a study of shared T cell receptors in the human thymus. The repertoire was sequenced with immunoSEQ multiplex PCR; TCRdb's copy has only in-frame clones and lacks some. This table holds around 730,000 clones, approximately 85% found once. Per the germline V gene, CDR1 is MDHEN and CDR2 is SYDVKM. The CDR3 is 13 residues long. Trimming at V came to 5 bases and at J to 13 bases, leaving 6 bases not matched to a gene. In addition, the sample was reused for a study of human thymus T cells.

The chain carries TRBV28 and TRBJ1-6, with 9 bases fitting TRBD1. This sequence originates from a girl under three years old with a congenital heart defect. The sequencing input was thymocytes. As DNA, the CDR3 is TGTGCCAGCAGTCGGACAGGGGCACGGCCCCTCCACTTT. Amino acid sequence: CASSRTGARPLHF.